This T cell receptor (beta chain) was recovered during a study of identical twins. This clonotype has just a few counts. TCRdb independently ran MiXCR on the 5' RACE reads; one entry per CDR3 protein. The sample has under 800,000 distinct CDR3 sequences; around 20% are singletons. The same specimen was also included in a second study, on T cells expressing NK-cell markers.

The receptor's source is a woman between 18 and 30 years old in good health. The sequenced sample consisted of PBMCs.

The CDR3 DNA follows: TGTGCCAGCAGTGGCCGGGACAGGGGAACAGATACGCAGTATTTT. This codes for CASSGRDRGTDTQYF. The chain recombines TRBV9 with TRBJ2-3; 10 bases are shared with TRBD1. The length of the CDR3 is 15 residues. The junction had 6 bases not matched to a gene; V was cut back by 5 bases and J by 3 bases. The germline V gene encodes CDR1 SGDLS and CDR2 YYNGEE.